This TCR beta chain was sequenced for a study of blood T cell repertoires in COVID-19 (dated by TCRdb to 2020 to 2021). For the wider study: Samples from collaborators originated in the United States, Italy and Spain and spanned both the acute and convalescent phases of COVID-19. The prospective study material was composed of cDNA or gDNA derived from T cells, B-cell-depleted T cells, or PBMCs. Subjects who had been exposed to COVID-19, were actively infected with it, or had recovered from it provided the deeply sampled blood TCRbeta repertoires that made up the dataset. A freely available public database, intended as a resource for researchers studying the immune response to SARS-CoV-2, is where the repertoires were released. The samples were drawn from the first 160 participants of the ongoing ImmuneRACE study and from 950 to 1,500 subjects provided by 6 global collaborators. Nearly every sample came with metadata listing a de-identified subject ID, COVID-19 status, age in years and sex. HLA class I and class II types, where available, came from metadata supplied by the sample provider rather than from assay-based typing.

The research as a whole found: Clinical and demographic metadata were provided uncurated, with the amount varying by source and participant.

From the germline V gene, CDR1 is SGHRS and CDR2 is YFSETQ. The CDR3 goes from the cysteine to the phenylalanine over 14 residues. Left in the record is the CDR3 DNA by itself, 42 bases read in frame from the first base. V trim: 7 bases; J trim: 8 bases; unmatched bases: 10. TCRbeta CDR3 regions were amplified from genomic DNA by means of the immunoSEQ Assay, a bias-controlled multiplex PCR. In the authors' own workflow: Within the assay, amplification of reference gene primers was used to estimate how many nucleated cells each sample contained. Sequence reads were collapsed and filtered to measure the absolute abundance of every unique TCRbeta CDR3 rearrangement. Productive Simpson clonality was computed per sample as the square root of Simpson's diversity index over productive rearrangements. TCRdb took over this immuneACCESS table, retaining in-frame rearrangements with V and J assigned. Such tables are incomplete; in checked studies, under half of the missing clones stem from an unresolved V gene, and the remainder is unexplained. The DNA gave D and trimming, while V, J and clone size come from that table. The sample table lists approximately 180,000 clones, approximately 82% of them with a count of one. The ten largest clones represent roughly 5.2% of the sample.

On this clone itself: Its antigen is unknown. Base qualities are not recorded, but no much larger clone differs from it by a single base.

Participants in the prospective study were aged about 18 to 95 years, lived in 24 United States geographic areas, and enrolled through a virtual design. Cohort assignment in the prospective study relied on participant-reported clinical history from a screening survey and a study questionnaire. In the prospective study, whole blood, serum and a nasopharyngeal or oropharyngeal swab were collected from each participant by mobile phlebotomists. Additional blood draws and questionnaires over an approximately 2-month period could optionally be provided by prospective study participants. Before DNA extraction, blood samples from the prospective study were shipped at room temperature or frozen.

The sequence was collected from a woman aged 55 to 70 with acute COVID-19. The sequenced sample was PBMCs or T cells enriched from blood (not recorded which). This sequence uses TRBV5-1 and TRBJ2-1, with 9 bases in between that match TRBD2. The sequence in DNA is TGCGCCAGCTCGGGGGATAGCGGGAGCTATGAGCAGTTCTTC. The translation is CASSGDSGSYEQFF. Beyond the CDR3, the reference TRBV5-1 and TRBJ2-1 genes provide the residues; the full variable domain reads: KAGVTQTPRYLIKTRGQQVTLSCSPISGHRSVSWYQQTPGQGLQFLFEYFSETQRNKGNFPGRFSGRQFSNSRSEMNVSTLELGDSALYLCASSGDSGSYEQFFGPGTRLTVL.